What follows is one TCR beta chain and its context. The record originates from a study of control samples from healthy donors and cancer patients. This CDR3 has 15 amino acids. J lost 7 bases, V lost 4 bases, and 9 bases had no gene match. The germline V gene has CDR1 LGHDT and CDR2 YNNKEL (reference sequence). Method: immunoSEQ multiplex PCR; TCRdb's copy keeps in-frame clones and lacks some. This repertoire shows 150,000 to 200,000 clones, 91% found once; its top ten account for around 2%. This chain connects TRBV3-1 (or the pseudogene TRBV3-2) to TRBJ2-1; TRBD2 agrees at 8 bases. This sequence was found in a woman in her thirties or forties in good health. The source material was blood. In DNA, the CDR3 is TGTGCCAGCAGCCTTAGGGCGGGGGGTAGAAATGAGCAGTTCTTC. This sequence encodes CASSLRAGGRNEQFF.